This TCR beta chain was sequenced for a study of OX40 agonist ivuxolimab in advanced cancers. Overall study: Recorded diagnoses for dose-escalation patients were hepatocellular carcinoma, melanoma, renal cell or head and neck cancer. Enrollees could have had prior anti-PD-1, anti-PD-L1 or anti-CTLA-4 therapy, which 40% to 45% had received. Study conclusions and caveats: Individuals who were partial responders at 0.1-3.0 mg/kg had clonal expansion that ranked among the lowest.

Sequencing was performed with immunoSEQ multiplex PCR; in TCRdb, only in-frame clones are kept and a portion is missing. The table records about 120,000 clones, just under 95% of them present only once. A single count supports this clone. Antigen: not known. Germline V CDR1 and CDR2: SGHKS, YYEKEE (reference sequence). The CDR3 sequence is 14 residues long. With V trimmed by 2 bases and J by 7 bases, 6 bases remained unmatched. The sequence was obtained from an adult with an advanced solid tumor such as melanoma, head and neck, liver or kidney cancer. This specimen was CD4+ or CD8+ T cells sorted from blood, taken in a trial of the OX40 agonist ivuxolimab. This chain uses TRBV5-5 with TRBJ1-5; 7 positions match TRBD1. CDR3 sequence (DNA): TGTGCCAGCAGCTTATCAGGGGGTCAGCAGCCCCAGCATTTT. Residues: CASSLSGGQQPQHF.